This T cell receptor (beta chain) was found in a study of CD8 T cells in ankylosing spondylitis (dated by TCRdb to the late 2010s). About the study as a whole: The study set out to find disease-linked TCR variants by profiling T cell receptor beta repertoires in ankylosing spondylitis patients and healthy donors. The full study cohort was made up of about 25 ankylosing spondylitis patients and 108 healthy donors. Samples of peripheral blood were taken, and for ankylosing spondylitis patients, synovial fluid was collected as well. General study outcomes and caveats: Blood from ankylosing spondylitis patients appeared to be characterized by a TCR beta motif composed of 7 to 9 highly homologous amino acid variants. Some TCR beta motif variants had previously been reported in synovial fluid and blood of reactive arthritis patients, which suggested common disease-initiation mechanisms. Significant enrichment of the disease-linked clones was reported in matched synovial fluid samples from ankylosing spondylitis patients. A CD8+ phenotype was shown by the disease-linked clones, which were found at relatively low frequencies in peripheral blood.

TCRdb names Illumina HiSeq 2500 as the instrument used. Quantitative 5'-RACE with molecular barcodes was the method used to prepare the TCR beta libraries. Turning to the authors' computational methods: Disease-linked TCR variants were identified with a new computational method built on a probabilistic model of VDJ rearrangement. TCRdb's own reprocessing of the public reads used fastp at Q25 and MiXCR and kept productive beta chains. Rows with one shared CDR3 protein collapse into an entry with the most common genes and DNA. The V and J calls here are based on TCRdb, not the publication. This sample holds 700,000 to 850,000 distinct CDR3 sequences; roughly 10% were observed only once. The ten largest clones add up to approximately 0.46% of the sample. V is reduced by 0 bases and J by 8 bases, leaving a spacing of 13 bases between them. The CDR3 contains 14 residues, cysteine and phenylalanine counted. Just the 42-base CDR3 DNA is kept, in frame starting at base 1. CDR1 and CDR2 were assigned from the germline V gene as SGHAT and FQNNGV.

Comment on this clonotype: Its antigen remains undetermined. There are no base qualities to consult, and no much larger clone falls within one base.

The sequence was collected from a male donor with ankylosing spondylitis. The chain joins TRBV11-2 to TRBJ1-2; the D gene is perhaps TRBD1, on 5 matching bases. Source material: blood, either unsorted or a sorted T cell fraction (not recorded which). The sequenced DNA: TGTGCCAGCAGCTTAGATTTGGGGACGAGCGGCTACACCTTC. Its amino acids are CASSLDLGTSGYTF.